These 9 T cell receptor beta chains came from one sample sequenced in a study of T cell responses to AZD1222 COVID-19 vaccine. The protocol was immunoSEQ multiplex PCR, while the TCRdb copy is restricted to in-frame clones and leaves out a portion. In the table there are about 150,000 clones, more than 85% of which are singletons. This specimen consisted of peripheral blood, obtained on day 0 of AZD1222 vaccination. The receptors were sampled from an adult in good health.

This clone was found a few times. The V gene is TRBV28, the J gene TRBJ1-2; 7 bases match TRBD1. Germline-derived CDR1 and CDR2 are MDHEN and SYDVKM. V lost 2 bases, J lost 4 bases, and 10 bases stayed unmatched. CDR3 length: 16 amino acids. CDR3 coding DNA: TGTGCCAGCAGTTTACTAACAGGGGCGGGGAGCTATGGCTACACCTTC. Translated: CASSLLTGAGSYGYTF.

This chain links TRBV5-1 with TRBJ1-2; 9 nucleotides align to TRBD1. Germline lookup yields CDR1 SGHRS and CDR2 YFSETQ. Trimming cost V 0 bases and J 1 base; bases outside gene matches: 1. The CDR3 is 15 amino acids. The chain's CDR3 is CASSLGQGGNYGYTF. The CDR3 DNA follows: TGCGCCAGCAGCTTGGGACAGGGGGGTAACTATGGCTACACCTTC.

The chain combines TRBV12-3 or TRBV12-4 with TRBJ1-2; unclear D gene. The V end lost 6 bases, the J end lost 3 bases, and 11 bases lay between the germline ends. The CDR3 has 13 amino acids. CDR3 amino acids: CASSDRSYYGYTF. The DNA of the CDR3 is TGTGCCAGCAGCGATAGGTCGTACTATGGCTACACCTTC.

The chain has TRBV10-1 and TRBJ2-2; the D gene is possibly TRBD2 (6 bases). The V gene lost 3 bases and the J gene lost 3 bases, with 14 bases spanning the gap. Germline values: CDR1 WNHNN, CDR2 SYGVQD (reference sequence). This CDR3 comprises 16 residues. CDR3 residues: CASSDSPGVDTGELFF. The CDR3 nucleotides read TGCGCCAGCAGTGATTCCCCGGGAGTAGACACCGGGGAGCTGTTTTTT.

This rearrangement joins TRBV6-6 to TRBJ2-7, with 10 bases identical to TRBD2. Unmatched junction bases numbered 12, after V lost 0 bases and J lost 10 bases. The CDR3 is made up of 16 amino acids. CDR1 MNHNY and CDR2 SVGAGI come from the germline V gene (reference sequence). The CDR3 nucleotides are TGTGCCAGCAGTTACTCGCTCCTAGCGGGAGCCCCCATACAGTACTTC. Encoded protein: CASSYSLLAGAPIQYF.

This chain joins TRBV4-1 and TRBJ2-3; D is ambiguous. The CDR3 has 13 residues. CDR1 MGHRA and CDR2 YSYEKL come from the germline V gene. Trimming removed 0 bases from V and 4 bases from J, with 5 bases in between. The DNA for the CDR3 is TGCGCCAGCAGCCAAGAACTTCCAGATACGCAGTATTTT. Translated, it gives CASSQELPDTQYF.

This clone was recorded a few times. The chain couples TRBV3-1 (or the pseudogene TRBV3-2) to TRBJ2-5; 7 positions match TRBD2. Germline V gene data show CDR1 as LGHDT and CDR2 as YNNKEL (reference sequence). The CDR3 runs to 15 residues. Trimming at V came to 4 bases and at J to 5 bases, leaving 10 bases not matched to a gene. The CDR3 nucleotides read TGTGCCAGCAGCCCACGACTAGCCTCGGCGGAGACCCAGTACTTC. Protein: CASSPRLASAETQYF.

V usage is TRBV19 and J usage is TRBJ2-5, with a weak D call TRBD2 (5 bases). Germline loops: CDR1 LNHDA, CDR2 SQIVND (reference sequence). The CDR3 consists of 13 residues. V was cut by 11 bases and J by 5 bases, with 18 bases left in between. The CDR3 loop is CACQPRGSETQYF. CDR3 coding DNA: TGTGCCTGTCAGCCCCGGGGTTCGGAGACCCAGTACTTC.

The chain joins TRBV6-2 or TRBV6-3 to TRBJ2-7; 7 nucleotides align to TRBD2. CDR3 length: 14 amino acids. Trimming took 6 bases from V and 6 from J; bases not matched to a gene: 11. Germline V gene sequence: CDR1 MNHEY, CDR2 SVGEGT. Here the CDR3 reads CASSLGGSVGEQYF. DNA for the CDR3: TGTGCCAGCAGCCTGGGCGGGAGTGTCGGCGAGCAGTACTTC.